These 8 T cell receptor beta chains originate from one sample sequenced in a study of T cell repertoires in cytomegalovirus infection. The antigens for these receptors are not known. TCRdb independently ran MiXCR on the reads; one entry per CDR3 protein. The table records hundreds of thousands of distinct CDR3 sequences, roughly a third of them present only once. Sequenced material: cultured PBMCs, taken from culture after CMV antigen stimulation. Receptor source: a human donor in good health (CMV status not recorded). Some clones in this sample may be carry-over from other donors' samples.

The gene calls are TRBV27 and TRBJ2-7; perhaps TRBD2 as D (5 bases). Germline-derived CDR1 and CDR2 are MNHEY and SMNVEV (reference sequence). Trimming stripped 8 bases from V and 6 bases from J, with 11 bases between. There are 11 residues in the CDR3. The CDR3 coding sequence is TGTGCCAGCGGATTGGGAGTCGAGCAGTACTTC. It translates to CASGLGVEQYF.

This clonotype was recorded many times. V gene TRBV7-3 combines with J gene TRBJ2-1; possible D gene TRBD2, 6 bases. The germline V and J ends were trimmed by 6 bases and 0 bases, with 12 bases remaining between them. The CDR3 consists of 15 residues. The V gene's germline CDR1 is SGHTA and CDR2 FQGTGA. The CDR3 region has the DNA TGTGCCAGCAGTCGGGACTTGAGCTCCTACAATGAGCAGTTCTTC. This gives the protein CASSRDLSSYNEQFF.

The V and J genes are TRBV6-5 and TRBJ2-2; 13 bases align to TRBD2. This CDR3 spans 17 amino acids. Per germline, CDR1 MNHEY and CDR2 SVGAGI. V dropped 5 bases and J dropped 6; count of bases not matched to a gene: 9. The CDR3 DNA is TGTGCCAGCAGTAGAGGACTAGCGGGAGAAAGGGCCGGGGAGCTGTTTTTT. Translated: CASSRGLAGERAGELFF.

V is TRBV20-1 and J is TRBJ2-3, with TRBD2 matching over 10 bases. Germline CDR1 and CDR2: DFQATT and SNEGSKA (reference sequence). The junction had 8 bases not matched to a gene; V was cut back by 5 bases and J by 0 bases. The CDR3 has 16 amino acids. The CDR3 is CSAGSLAGVSTDTQYF. The CDR3 DNA is TGCAGTGCTGGTTCCCTAGCGGGAGTAAGCACAGATACGCAGTATTTT.

The chain combines TRBV11-2 with TRBJ2-1; 9 bases are a match to TRBD2. Germline V gene data show CDR1 as SGHAT and CDR2 as FQNNGV. The CDR3 runs 17 residues. V gave up 1 base and J gave up 2 bases; unmatched junction bases: 6. CDR3: CASSLGRIAGAYNEQFF. In DNA form, the CDR3 reads TGTGCCAGCAGCTTAGGGCGAATAGCGGGGGCCTACAATGAGCAGTTCTTC. The full variable domain, rest sourced from reference TRBV11-2 and TRBJ2-1, is EAGVAQSPRYKIIEKRQSVAFWCNPISGHATLYWYQQILGQGPKLLIQFQNNGVVDDSQLPKDRFSAERLKGVDSTLKIQPAKLEDSAVYLCASSLGRIAGAYNEQFFGPGTRLTVL.

The V gene is TRBV10-2, the J gene TRBJ2-2, with D perhaps matching TRBD1 (5 bases). Germline CDR1 reads WSHSY; CDR2 reads SAAADI. Between the trimmed V and J ends, which lost 7 bases and 2 bases, there was a span of 17 bases. There are 16 residues in the CDR3. The CDR3 here is CASKRTRAVNTGELFF. The CDR3 DNA sequence: TGCGCCAGCAAACGCACCAGGGCCGTTAACACCGGGGAGCTGTTTTTT.

This clonotype was counted between two and nine times. V is TRBV7-2 and J is TRBJ2-5; 8 bases align to TRBD1. Germline V gene sequence: CDR1 SGHTA, CDR2 FQGNSA. J gave up 4 bases and V 4 bases, and 14 bases lay outside the gene matches. The CDR3 has 17 amino acids. CDR3 in DNA: TGTGCCAGCAGCTCCGGAGGGGGACAGGCTAGAGGAGAGACCCAGTACTTC. This sequence encodes CASSSGGGQARGETQYF.

This sequence joins TRBV7-2 and TRBJ2-5; D might be TRBD1 (5 bases). There are 14 residues in the CDR3. Germline loops: CDR1 SGHTA, CDR2 FQGNSA. V dropped 3 bases and J dropped 3 bases, with 11 bases sitting between them. In DNA form, the CDR3 reads TGTGCCAGCAGCTTGGGTGCGGACAAAGAGACCCAGTACTTC. Residues: CASSLGADKETQYF.